This T cell receptor beta chain was recovered during a study of T-cell reconstitution after alpha-beta-depleted transplantation in children. V was pared by 0 bases and J by 2 bases, with 13 bases between. Per germline, CDR1 MNHEY and CDR2 SVGAGI. CDR3 size: 16 residues. The library targeted TCRbeta and was prepared with unique molecular identifiers. One entry per CDR3 protein results from TCRdb running MiXCR on the PCR reads. The sample consists of about 830,000 distinct CDR3 sequences, around 17% of them appearing once. Study outcomes and limitations: Where alpha-beta T cells came from about two months after transplant was reportedly several hundred expanded graft clones.

A remark on this clonotype: The antigen remains unidentified.

The J gene is TRBJ2-5, the V gene TRBV6-5, with a tentative D call TRBD1 (5 bases). The sample here was PBMCs, mostly from graft donor cells, taken 360 days after TCRalphabeta/CD19-depleted stem cell transplant. The clonotype originates from a male patient under 18 who had a stem cell transplant for acute lymphoblastic leukemia, so the T cells may come from the graft donor. DNA of the CDR3: TGTGCCAGCAGTTACTCCCGGGCAGGGCCACAAGAGACCCAGTACTTC. Translated, it gives CASSYSRAGPQETQYF.